These 12 T cell receptor beta chains came from one sample sequenced in a study of T cells in Graves' hyperthyroidism and ophthalmopathy. The source material, RNA transcripts, was used to amplify TCR beta CDR3 regions. In the first-round RT-PCR of the TCR CDR3, the HTBI primer set was used. In TCRdb, the multiplex PCR reads were re-called with MiXCR into one record per CDR3 protein. The sample contains roughly 290,000 distinct CDR3 sequences, about 17% of which appear only once. Sequences were obtained from blood. These receptors originate from a woman aged 55-75 years with Graves' ophthalmopathy.

This clonotype was seen a handful of times. The rearrangement joins TRBV6-6 to TRBJ1-2; tentatively, D is TRBD1 (6 bases). V lost 2 bases and J 4 bases, leaving 11 bases between the germline ends. Germline V CDR1 and CDR2: MNHNY, SVGAGI (reference sequence). This CDR3 region has 14 residues. The CDR3 spells CASSYGGGRYGYTF. The DNA for the CDR3 is TGTGCCAGCAGTTACGGAGGGGGACGCTATGGCTACACCTTC.

The gene calls are TRBV5-4 and TRBJ2-3; no firm D call. V lost 4 bases to trimming and J lost 6 bases, with 18 bases between them. CDR1 is SGHNT, CDR2 YYREEE, per germline (reference sequence). The CDR3 sequence is 15 residues long. The CDR3 sequence: CASSPFALQTDTQYF. CDR3 in DNA: TGTGCCAGCAGCCCCTTCGCACTTCAAACGGATACGCAGTATTTT.

This chain connects TRBV10-3 to TRBJ2-3; 10 positions match TRBD2. The germline V gene encodes CDR1 ENHRY and CDR2 SYGVKD. V was clipped by 2 bases and J by 3 bases; unmatched bases: 11. The CDR3 extends over 18 amino acids. CDR3 protein: CAISEPSGLAVLTDTQYF. The CDR3 DNA reads TGTGCCATCAGTGAGCCTTCCGGACTAGCGGTTTTGACAGATACGCAGTATTTT.

This clonotype was counted at least ten times. The J gene is TRBJ2-3, the V gene TRBV5-1; D uncertain. The V gene lost 0 bases and the J gene lost 0 bases, with 11 bases spanning the gap. CDR3 size: 16 residues. CDR1 SGHRS and CDR2 YFSETQ come from the germline V gene. CDR3 nucleotides: TGCGCCAGCAGCTTGGTACCGCAGAAGAGCACAGATACGCAGTATTTT. It translates to CASSLVPQKSTDTQYF.

This clonotype turned up a few times. V and J are TRBV6-2 or TRBV6-3 and TRBJ2-7; D might be TRBD1 (6 bases). CDR3 length equals 14 residues. V was pared by 3 bases and J by 1 base, with 10 bases between. Germline lookup yields CDR1 MNHEY and CDR2 SVGEGT. DNA for the CDR3: TGTGCCAGCAGTTATGCAGGGGAATCCTACGAGCAGTACTTC. Residues: CASSYAGESYEQYF.

The chain links TRBV11-2 to TRBJ1-5, with 9 bases aligning to TRBD1. The V gene's germline CDR1 is SGHAT and CDR2 FQNNGV. The CDR3 runs to 15 residues. V was clipped by 1 base and J by 7 bases; unmatched bases: 5. This chain's CDR3 is CASSLVGQGGQPQHF. The CDR3 DNA follows: TGTGCCAGCAGCTTAGTGGGACAGGGTGGACAGCCCCAGCATTTT. Looking up the rest from reference TRBV11-2 and TRBJ1-5 gives the full variable domain: EAGVAQSPRYKIIEKRQSVAFWCNPISGHATLYWYQQILGQGPKLLIQFQNNGVVDDSQLPKDRFSAERLKGVDSTLKIQPAKLEDSAVYLCASSLVGQGGQPQHFGDGTRLSIL.

The chain is built from TRBV15 and TRBJ2-3, with TRBD2 identical over 8 bases. Germline CDR1 is LNHNV and CDR2 is YYDKDF (reference sequence). The V gene end was trimmed by 6 bases and the J gene end by 7 bases; junction bases not matched to a gene: 12. There are 15 residues in the CDR3. The CDR3 DNA reads TGTGCCACCAGAAACCGCGGGGGGCCCACGAATACGCAGTATTTT. Protein: CATRNRGGPTNTQYF.

This clonotype occurred many times. The CDR3 protein is CASSLAGAHGDGYTF. DNA for the CDR3: TGTGCCAGCAGTTTAGCCGGGGCCCACGGGGATGGCTACACCTTC. The chain couples TRBV27 to TRBJ1-2; tentative D call: TRBD1 (5 bases). The CDR3 runs 15 residues. Germline V gene lookup returns CDR1 MNHEY and CDR2 SMNVEV (reference sequence). V was clipped by 2 bases and J by 6 bases, with 16 bases between them.

There are a few counts of this clonotype. The J gene is TRBJ1-1, the V gene TRBV27; 11 nucleotides match TRBD1. Germline CDR1 reads MNHEY; CDR2 reads SMNVEV (reference sequence). The CDR3 totals 20 residues. The trim removed 5 bases at V and 0 bases at J, leaving 17 bases unmatched. CDR3 loop: CASSTRTGGAPILLNTEAFF. In DNA form, the CDR3 reads TGTGCCAGCAGTACCCGGACAGGGGGCGCCCCCATACTCCTGAACACTGAAGCTTTCTTT.

This chain uses TRBV4-3 with TRBJ2-2; 8 bases agree with TRBD2. Trimming cost V 4 bases and J 7 bases; bases outside gene matches: 11. Germline values: CDR1 LGHNA, CDR2 YSLEER. CDR3 length: 16 amino acids. CDR3 residues: CASSRGEREFVGELFF. DNA of the CDR3: TGCGCCAGCAGCCGGGGGGAGCGGGAGTTTGTCGGGGAGCTGTTTTTT.

This clonotype was found many times. V and J are TRBV30 and TRBJ2-7, with 10 bases that match TRBD1. The CDR3 spans 14 residues. Germline values: CDR1 GTSNPN, CDR2 SVGIG (reference sequence). V shed 5 bases, J shed 5 bases, and the junction held 9 bases outside the gene matches. As DNA, the CDR3 is TGTGCCTGGGGCACCGGGACAGGGGATGACGAGCAGTACTTC. Its translation: CAWGTGTGDDEQYF.

The rearrangement links TRBV10-2 to TRBJ2-5, with D perhaps matching TRBD1 (5 bases). V shed 9 bases and J shed 1 base, with 18 bases lying between them. The germline CDR1 and CDR2 sequences are WSHSY and SAAADI. The CDR3 has 15 residues. CDR3 DNA sequence: TGCGCCAGTGATGACTTCGGACACCCCCAAGAGACCCAGTACTTC. Amino acid sequence: CASDDFGHPQETQYF.